What follows are 14 T cell receptor beta chains derived from one specimen sequenced in a study of CXCR3-negative and CXCR3-positive naive CD8 T cells. Study observations and caveats: CXCR3-positive naive cells carried more hydrophobic TRB CDR3s than CXCR3-negative naive cells did.

The method, 5' RACE with UMI labels, was used to prepare the TRB cDNA libraries. TCRdb re-called the 5' RACE reads; one entry per CDR3 protein, DNA not given. The table lists around 60,000 distinct CDR3 sequences, with roughly 0.8% in the top ten. For these receptors, no antigen is known. Sequencing was carried out using naive CXCR3+ CD8+ T cells from blood. The subset is: CD45RO-CCR7+CD27+CD95- naive CD8+ T cells expressing CXCR3 (TNR3+). The receptors were gathered from a human donor in good health. Some clones in this sample may be carry-over from other donors' samples.

The CDR3 spells CASSLVSLNNEQFF. The J gene is TRBJ2-1, the V gene TRBV7-8. Germline V gene lookup returns CDR1 SGHVS and CDR2 FQNEAQ. This CDR3 is built from 14 residues. Filled out from reference TRBV7-8 and TRBJ2-1, the complete variable domain reads GAGVSQSPRYKVAKRGQDVALRCDPISGHVSLFWYQQALGQGPEFLTYFQNEAQLDKSGLPSDRFFAERPEGSVSTLKIQRTQQEDSAVYLCASSLVSLNNEQFFGPGTRLTVL.

This chain joins TRBV6-5 and TRBJ2-2; lacking DNA, the TRBD1 call made by TCRdb goes unchecked. The CDR3 consists of 15 residues. Per the germline V gene, CDR1 is MNHEY and CDR2 is SVGAGI. CDR3 protein: CASRISGRATGELFF.

The V call is TRBV18, the J call TRBJ2-3; lacking DNA, the TRBD2 call made by TCRdb goes unchecked. This CDR3 is 16 amino acids long. In germline, CDR1 is KGHSH, CDR2 LQKENI. CDR3 sequence reads: CASSPPVRGGTDTQYF. The complete variable domain, with remaining parts taken from reference TRBV18 and TRBJ2-3, reads NAGVMQNPRHLVRRRGQEARLRCSPMKGHSHVYWYRQLPEEGLKFMVYLQKENIIDESGMPKERFSAEFPKEGPSILRIQQVVRGDSAAYFCASSPPVRGGTDTQYFGPGTRLTVL.

The chain has TRBV29-1 and TRBJ2-1; TCRdb proposes TRBD2, but this gene call is untestable without DNA. This CDR3 contains 13 residues. Germline CDR1 and CDR2: SQVTM and ANQGSEA. The CDR3 loop is CSVGGAGEGEQFF.

This chain connects TRBV29-1 to TRBJ2-1. The CDR3 has 12 amino acids. Germline CDR1 and CDR2: SQVTM and ANQGSEA. The chain's CDR3 is CSVEFYPNEQFF.

The chain combines TRBV4-2 with TRBJ1-1. There are 15 residues in the CDR3. In germline, CDR1 is LGHNA, CDR2 YNFKEQ. This chain's CDR3 is CASSQDNWESTEAFF.

The gene calls are TRBV7-8 and TRBJ2-4; TCRdb lists TRBD1, though no DNA is available to test this call. The CDR3 consists of 18 residues. Germline V gene data show CDR1 as SGHVS and CDR2 as FQNEAQ. The CDR3 loop is CASSPHTTGTAKKNIQYF.

The gene calls are TRBV5-1 and TRBJ1-1; the D call from TCRdb, TRBD1, cannot be confirmed without DNA. The CDR3 loop spans 14 amino acids. Per the germline V gene, CDR1 is SGHRS and CDR2 is YFSETQ. The CDR3 region is CASSGGTANTEAFF.

This rearrangement joins TRBV7-9 to TRBJ1-5; absent DNA, TCRdb's TRBD1 call cannot be checked. Germline CDR1 and CDR2: SEHNR and FQNEAQ (reference sequence). The CDR3 covers 17 residues. The CDR3 is CASSPLGTGDGAQPQHF.

The chain carries TRBV4-3 and TRBJ1-6. The germline V gene has CDR1 LGHNA and CDR2 YSLEER. The CDR3 is 17 amino acids. CDR3 protein: CASSQDLWKSSNSPLHF.

V usage is TRBV6-2 or TRBV6-3 and J usage is TRBJ2-1. There are 16 residues in the CDR3. CDR1 and CDR2 (germline): MNHEY, SVGEGT. CDR3 loop: CASSYLRTSNYNEQFF.

The chain combines TRBV7-9 with TRBJ2-1. The CDR3 contains 16 residues. Per the germline V gene, CDR1 is SEHNR and CDR2 is FQNEAQ (reference sequence). This CDR3 reads CASSLDGLGAYNEQFF.

J is TRBJ2-7 and V is TRBV20-1; lacking DNA, the TRBD2 call made by TCRdb goes unchecked. Germline V gene data show CDR1 as DFQATT and CDR2 as SNEGSKA (reference sequence). CDR3 length equals 13 residues. This chain's CDR3 is CSARISGSYEQYF.

This sequence joins TRBV11-3 and TRBJ2-7; the TRBD1 assignment by TCRdb is unverifiable without DNA. The CDR3 is 12 amino acids. The V gene's germline CDR1 is SGHNT and CDR2 YENEEA. The CDR3 loop is CASSSGTGEQYF.